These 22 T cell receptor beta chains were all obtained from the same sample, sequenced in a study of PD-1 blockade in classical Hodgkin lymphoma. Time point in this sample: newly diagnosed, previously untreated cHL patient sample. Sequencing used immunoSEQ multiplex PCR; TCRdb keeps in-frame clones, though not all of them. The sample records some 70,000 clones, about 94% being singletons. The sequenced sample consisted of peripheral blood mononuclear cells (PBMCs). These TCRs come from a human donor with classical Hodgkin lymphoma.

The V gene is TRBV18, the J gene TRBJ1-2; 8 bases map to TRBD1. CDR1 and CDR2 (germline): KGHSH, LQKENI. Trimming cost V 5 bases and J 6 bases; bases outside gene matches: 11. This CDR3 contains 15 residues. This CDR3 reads CASSSQQGDRDGYTF. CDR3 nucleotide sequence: TGTGCCAGCTCATCACAACAGGGGGATCGAGATGGCTACACCTTC.

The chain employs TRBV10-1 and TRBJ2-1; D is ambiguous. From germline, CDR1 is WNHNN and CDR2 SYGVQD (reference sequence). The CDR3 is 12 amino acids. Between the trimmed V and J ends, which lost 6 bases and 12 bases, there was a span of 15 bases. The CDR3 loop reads CASRLLPGPQFF. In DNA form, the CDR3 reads TGCGCCAGCAGACTCCTGCCGGGTCCGCAGTTCTTC.

The CDR3 sequence is CASSEYLGNTIYF. The CDR3, as DNA: TGTGCCAGCAGTGAATACCTTGGAAACACCATATATTTT. The gene calls are TRBV6-1 and TRBJ1-3; D gene unclear. The CDR3 is 13 residues long. Per germline, CDR1 MNHNS and CDR2 SASEGT. Trimming pared 2 bases from V and 3 bases from J, leaving 5 bases between.

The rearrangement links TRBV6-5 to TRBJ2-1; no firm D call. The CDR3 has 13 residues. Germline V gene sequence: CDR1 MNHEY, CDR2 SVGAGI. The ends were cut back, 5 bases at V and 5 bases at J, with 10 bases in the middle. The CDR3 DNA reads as TGTGCCAGCAGTAAGAGTACCGACAATGAGCAGTTCTTC. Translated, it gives CASSKSTDNEQFF.

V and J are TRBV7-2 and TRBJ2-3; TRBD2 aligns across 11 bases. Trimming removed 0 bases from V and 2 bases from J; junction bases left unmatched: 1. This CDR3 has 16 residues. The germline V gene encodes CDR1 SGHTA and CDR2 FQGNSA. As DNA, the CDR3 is TGTGCCAGCAGCTTAGCGGGACTAGCGGTCACAGATACGCAGTATTTT. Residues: CASSLAGLAVTDTQYF.

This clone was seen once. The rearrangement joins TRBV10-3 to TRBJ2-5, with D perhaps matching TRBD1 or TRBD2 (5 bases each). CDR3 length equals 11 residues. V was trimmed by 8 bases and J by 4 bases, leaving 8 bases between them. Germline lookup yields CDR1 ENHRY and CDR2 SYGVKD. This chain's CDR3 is CAIGGGETQYF. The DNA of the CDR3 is TGTGCCATCGGTGGGGGAGAGACCCAGTACTTC.

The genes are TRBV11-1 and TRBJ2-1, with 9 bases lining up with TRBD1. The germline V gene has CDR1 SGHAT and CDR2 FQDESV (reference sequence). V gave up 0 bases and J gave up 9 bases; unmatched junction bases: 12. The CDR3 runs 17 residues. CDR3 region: CASSLAIRTGVSGEQFF. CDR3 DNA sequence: TGTGCCAGCAGCTTAGCGATACGGACAGGGGTGTCTGGTGAGCAGTTCTTC. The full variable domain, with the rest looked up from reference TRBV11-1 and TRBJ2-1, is EAEVAQSPRYKITEKSQAVAFWCDPISGHATLYWYRQILGQGPELLVQFQDESVVDDSQLPKDRFSAERLKGVDSTLKIQPAELGDSAMYLCASSLAIRTGVSGEQFFGPGTRLTVL.

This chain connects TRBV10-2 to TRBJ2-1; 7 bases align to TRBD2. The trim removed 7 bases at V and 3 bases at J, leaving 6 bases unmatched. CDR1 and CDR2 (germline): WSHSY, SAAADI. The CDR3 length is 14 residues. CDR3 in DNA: TGCGCCAGCAAAAGCGGGGAGATCTACAATGAGCAGTTCTTC. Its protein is CASKSGEIYNEQFF.

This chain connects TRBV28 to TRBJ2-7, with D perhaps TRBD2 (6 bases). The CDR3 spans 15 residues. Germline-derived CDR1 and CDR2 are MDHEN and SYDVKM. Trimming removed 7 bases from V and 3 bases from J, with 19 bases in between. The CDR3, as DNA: TGTGCCAGCACCCGGGGTGGGGCGGGGAACTACGAGCAGTACTTC. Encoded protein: CASTRGGAGNYEQYF.

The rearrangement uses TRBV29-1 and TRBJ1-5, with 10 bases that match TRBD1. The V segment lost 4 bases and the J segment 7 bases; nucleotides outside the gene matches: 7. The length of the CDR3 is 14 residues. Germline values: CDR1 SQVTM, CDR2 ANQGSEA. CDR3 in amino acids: CSVGDRGKEQPQHF. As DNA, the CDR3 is TGCAGCGTTGGGGACAGGGGAAAGGAGCAGCCCCAGCATTTT.

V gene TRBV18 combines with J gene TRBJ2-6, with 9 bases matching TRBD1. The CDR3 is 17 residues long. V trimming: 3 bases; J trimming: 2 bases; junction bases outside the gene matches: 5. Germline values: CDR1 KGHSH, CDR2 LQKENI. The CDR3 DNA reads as TGTGCCAGCTCACCGAACGGACAGGGGACTGGGGCCAACGTCCTGACTTTC. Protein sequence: CASSPNGQGTGANVLTF.

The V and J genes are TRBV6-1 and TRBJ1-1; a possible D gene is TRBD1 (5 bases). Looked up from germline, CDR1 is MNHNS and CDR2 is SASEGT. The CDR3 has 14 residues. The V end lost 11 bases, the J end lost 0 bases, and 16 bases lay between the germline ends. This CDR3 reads CAGINQGLNTEAFF. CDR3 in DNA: TGTGCCGGCATTAATCAGGGATTGAACACTGAAGCTTTCTTT.

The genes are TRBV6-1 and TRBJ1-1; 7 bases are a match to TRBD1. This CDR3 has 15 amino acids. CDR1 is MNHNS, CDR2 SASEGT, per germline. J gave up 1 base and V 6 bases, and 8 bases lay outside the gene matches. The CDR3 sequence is CASRIQGIENTEAFF. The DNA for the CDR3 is TGTGCCAGCAGAATACAGGGGATAGAGAACACTGAAGCTTTCTTT.

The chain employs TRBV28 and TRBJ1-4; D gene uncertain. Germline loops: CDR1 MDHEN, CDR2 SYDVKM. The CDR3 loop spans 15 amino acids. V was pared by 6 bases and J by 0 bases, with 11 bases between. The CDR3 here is CASRLARATNEKLFF. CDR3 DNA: TGTGCCAGCAGACTAGCGCGGGCAACTAATGAAAAACTGTTTTTT.

CDR3 sequence: CASSMVGAGYGYTF. The CDR3 bases are TGTGCCAGTAGTATGGTAGGGGCTGGCTATGGCTACACCTTC. The gene calls are TRBV19 and TRBJ1-2, with D possibly being TRBD1 (5 bases). The CDR3 spans 14 residues. Trimming cost V 3 bases and J 4 bases, with 12 bases left between them. The germline V gene has CDR1 LNHDA and CDR2 SQIVND (reference sequence).

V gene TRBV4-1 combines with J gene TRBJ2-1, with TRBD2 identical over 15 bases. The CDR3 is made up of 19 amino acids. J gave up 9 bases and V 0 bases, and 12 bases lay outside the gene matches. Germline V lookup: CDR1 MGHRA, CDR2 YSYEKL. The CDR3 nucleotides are TGCGCCAGCAGCCAAGACCCCTGGGGACTAGCGGGAGGTCTGGTTGAGCAGTTCTTC. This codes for CASSQDPWGLAGGLVEQFF.

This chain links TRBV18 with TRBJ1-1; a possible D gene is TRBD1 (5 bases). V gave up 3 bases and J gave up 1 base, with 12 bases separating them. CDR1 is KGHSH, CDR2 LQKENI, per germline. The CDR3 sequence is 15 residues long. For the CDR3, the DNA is TGTGCCAGCTCACCCTACAACGGGGGGAACACTGAAGCTTTCTTT. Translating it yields CASSPYNGGNTEAFF. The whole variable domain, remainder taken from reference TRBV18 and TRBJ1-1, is NAGVMQNPRHLVRRRGQEARLRCSPMKGHSHVYWYRQLPEEGLKFMVYLQKENIIDESGMPKERFSAEFPKEGPSILRIQQVVRGDSAAYFCASSPYNGGNTEAFFGQGTRLTVV.

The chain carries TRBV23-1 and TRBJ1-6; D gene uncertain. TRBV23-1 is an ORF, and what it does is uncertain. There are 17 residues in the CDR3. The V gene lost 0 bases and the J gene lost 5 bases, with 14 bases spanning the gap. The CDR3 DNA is TGCGCCAGCAGTCAATCGCAGGATAATGGGGATAATTCACCCCTCCACTTT. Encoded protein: CASSQSQDNGDNSPLHF.

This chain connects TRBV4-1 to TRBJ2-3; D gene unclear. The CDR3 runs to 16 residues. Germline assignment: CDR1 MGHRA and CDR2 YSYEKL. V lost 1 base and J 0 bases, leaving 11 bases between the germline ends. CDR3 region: CASSQVNMVSTDTQYF. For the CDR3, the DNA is TGCGCCAGCAGCCAAGTGAATATGGTTAGCACAGATACGCAGTATTTT.

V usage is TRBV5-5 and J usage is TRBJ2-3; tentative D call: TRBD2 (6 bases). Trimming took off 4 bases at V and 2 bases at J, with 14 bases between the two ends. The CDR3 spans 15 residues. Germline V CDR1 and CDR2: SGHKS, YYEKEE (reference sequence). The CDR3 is CASSPGSGFTDTQYF. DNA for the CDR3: TGTGCCAGCAGCCCCGGTAGCGGCTTCACAGATACGCAGTATTTT.

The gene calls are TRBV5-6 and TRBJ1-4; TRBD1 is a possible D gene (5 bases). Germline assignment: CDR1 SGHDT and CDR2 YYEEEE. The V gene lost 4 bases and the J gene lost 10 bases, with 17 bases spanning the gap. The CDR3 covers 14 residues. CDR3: CASSADLGLGKLFF. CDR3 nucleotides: TGTGCCAGCAGCGCGGATTTGGGGCTGGGAAAACTGTTTTTT.

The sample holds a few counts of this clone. In DNA, the CDR3 is TGTGCCAGCAGCGTAGCTACCGGAGGCTCTGGAAACACCATATATTTT. Its protein is CASSVATGGSGNTIYF. The gene calls are TRBV9 and TRBJ1-3; D is unresolved. CDR3 size: 16 residues. V lost 0 bases and J lost 0, with 10 bases in between. The germline V gene has CDR1 SGDLS and CDR2 YYNGEE.